This is a list of T cell receptor beta chains from one sample in a study of T cells in localized non-small cell lung cancer. Sequencing used immunoSEQ multiplex PCR; TCRdb keeps in-frame clones, though not all of them. Counted here are just under 80,000 clones, 65% to 85% occurring once; the ten biggest clones make up approximately 9.7%. The material sequenced was peripheral blood, taken before any cancer treatment. All receptors come from a female donor at least 60 years old with stage I lung adenocarcinoma. Both conserved end residues are trimmed from each CDR3. A row's size may be missing; if present it is once, few, many or a size class.

j_call	v_call	clone_size	cdr3_aa
TRBJ1-4	TRBV4-1	.	ASSQGPGQGVEKLF
TRBJ1-2	TRBV19	.	ASSIIGQGFNYGYT
TRBJ1-4	TRBV6-6	.	ASSQALETEKLF
TRBJ1-1	TRBV11-3	few	ASSTRSRTEAF
TRBJ1-1	TRBV30	few	AWSVRGDTEAF
TRBJ2-3	TRBV29-1	.	SVAGESTDTQY
TRBJ1-1	TRBV7-6	.	ASSSSGFHTEAF
TRBJ2-1	TRBV6-6	once	ASRSNEQF
TRBJ2-7	TRBV10-1	.	ASSESRGGLYEQY
TRBJ2-1	TRBV5-1	.	ASSLPPSGGPNEQF
TRBJ1-3	TRBV9	.	ASSVSRVPGVPGNTIY
TRBJ1-5	TRBV6-5	.	ASRGQGERDQPQH
TRBJ2-1	TRBV15	once	ATSRDGGNNEQF
TRBJ2-1	TRBV5-1	.	ASSLWSGALYNEQF
TRBJ1-5	TRBV10-3	once	AISESKGGGGQPQH
TRBJ1-2	TRBV19	few	ASSPRLTGYGYT
TRBJ2-6	TRBV19	.	ASSSLGAGANVLT
TRBJ2-3	TRBV9	.	ASSVAGLAGTDTQY
TRBJ2-3	TRBV7-6	.	ASSMGQSTDTQY
TRBJ2-3	TRBV5-4	.	ASSSPGQGRDTQY
TRBJ2-2	TRBV10-3	.	AISERPGGRGTGELF
TRBJ2-7	TRBV7-2	.	ASSRPGQGNYEQY
TRBJ2-1	TRBV21-1	.	ASSLPGTEQF
TRBJ1-1	TRBV19	.	ASSISGGRRTEAF
TRBJ1-2	TRBV20-1	few	SAKGGYT
TRBJ2-1	TRBV19	.	ASSIGLAGSSYNEQF
TRBJ1-5	TRBV19	.	ASSIAGAQPQH
TRBJ1-2	TRBV27	once	ASGRTGGNGYT
TRBJ1-1	TRBV5-1	.	ASSLQANTEAF
TRBJ2-3	TRBV5-1	once	ASSLQPGLLTDTQY
TRBJ1-2	TRBV14	.	ASSQVSHGRRFNYGYT
TRBJ2-6	TRBV10-3	once	AISLGANVLT
TRBJ2-5	TRBV9	.	ASSVFAGGTETQY